Following are 24 T cell receptor beta chains from one sample sequenced in a study of T cells in Graves' hyperthyroidism and ophthalmopathy. RNA transcripts were the template for amplifying TCR beta CDR3 regions. An initial round of RT-PCR targeting the TCR CDR3 relied on the HTBI primer set. TCRdb processed the multiplex PCR reads anew with MiXCR; each CDR3 protein has one entry. The data show 600,000 to 700,000 distinct CDR3 sequences, about 14% seen once. What was sequenced was blood. Receptor source: a woman between 40 and 50 years old with Graves' ophthalmopathy.

This clonotype was seen many times. CDR3 in amino acids: CASSFLGPPNTGELFF. In nucleotides, the CDR3 is TGTGCCAGCAGCTTTTTAGGGCCACCTAACACCGGGGAGCTGTTTTTT. This chain links TRBV11-2 with TRBJ2-2; D gene ambiguous. This CDR3 is built from 16 residues. Germline values: CDR1 SGHAT, CDR2 FQNNGV. Trimming removed 3 bases at V and 2 bases at J, with 13 bases between.

This clonotype was seen repeatedly, ten times or more. The chain joins TRBV14 to TRBJ1-3; D is ambiguous. Per germline, CDR1 SGHDN and CDR2 FVKESK. The V end was cut by 1 base, the J end by 6 bases, with 7 bases between. The CDR3 runs 13 residues. CDR3 DNA: TGTGCCAGCAGCCAAGGAGGGCCAAACACCATATATTTT. Its translation: CASSQGGPNTIYF.

This clonotype was seen repeatedly, ten times or more. The chain recombines TRBV4-1 with TRBJ2-7; D remains ambiguous. The CDR3 has 16 residues. V was shortened by 0 bases and J by 0 bases, with 12 bases between the two germline ends. CDR1 and CDR2 (germline): MGHRA, YSYEKL. This chain's CDR3 is CASSQDGSALSYEQYF. CDR3 bases: TGCGCCAGCAGCCAAGATGGCAGCGCCCTCTCCTACGAGCAGTACTTC.

In its sample, this clonotype was seen many times. This rearrangement joins TRBV28 to TRBJ2-2, with TRBD2 identical over 12 bases. The junction had 4 bases not matched to a gene; V was cut back by 4 bases and J by 4 bases. The germline CDR1 and CDR2 sequences are MDHEN and SYDVKM. The CDR3 covers 16 residues. The CDR3 nucleotides are TGTGCCAGCAGTTCCCTAGCGGGAGGGGGCACCGGGGAGCTGTTTTTT. It yields the protein CASSSLAGGGTGELFF. The full variable domain, with the rest looked up from reference TRBV28 and TRBJ2-2, is DVKVTQSSRYLVKRTGEKVFLECVQDMDHENMFWYRQDPGLGLRLIYFSYDVKMKEKGDIPEGYSVSREKKERFSLILESASTNQTSMYLCASSSLAGGGTGELFFGEGSRLTVL.

In this sample, this clonotype turned up a few times. The chain combines TRBV19 with TRBJ1-4; D is perhaps TRBD1 (5 bases). This CDR3 comprises 15 residues. The germline V gene encodes CDR1 LNHDA and CDR2 SQIVND (reference sequence). V lost 5 bases to trimming and J lost 13 bases, with 23 bases between them. CDR3 loop: CASSFGTLVGRGLFF. CDR3 DNA: TGTGCCAGTAGTTTCGGGACTCTAGTAGGCCGAGGACTGTTTTTT.

The table lists this clonotype with many counts. V gene TRBV28 combines with J gene TRBJ1-5, with D tentatively TRBD1 (6 bases). Trimming cost V 7 bases and J 0 bases, with 16 bases left between them. This CDR3 has 16 amino acids. Germline CDR1 and CDR2: MDHEN and SYDVKM. The DNA for the CDR3 is TGTGCCAGCAAAAGGGGGAGAGCAGATAGCAATCAGCCCCAGCATTTT. Translating gives CASKRGRADSNQPQHF.

In this sample, this clonotype turned up many times. The genes are TRBV27 and TRBJ2-5; tentative D call: TRBD2 (5 bases). This CDR3 has 13 amino acids. Germline CDR1 is MNHEY and CDR2 is SMNVEV (reference sequence). CDR3 DNA: TGTGGCTCAAGCCGGTTCCCGGGGGAGACCCAGTACTTC. Its protein is CGSSRFPGETQYF.

This clonotype showed up many times. The chain joins TRBV27 to TRBJ1-5; D not certain. With 8 bases removed from V and 0 bases from J, the gap between germline ends came to 14 bases. Germline V gives CDR1 MNHEY, CDR2 SMNVEV (reference sequence). The CDR3 has 15 amino acids. CDR3: CASRSGPYSNQPQHF. In DNA, the CDR3 is TGTGCCAGCCGTTCAGGCCCATATAGCAATCAGCCCCAGCATTTT.

The sample holds many counts of this clonotype. The gene calls are TRBV28 and TRBJ1-1; TRBD1 agrees at 10 bases. CDR1 is MDHEN, CDR2 SYDVKM, per germline. Trimming removed 4 bases from V and 7 bases from J; junction bases left unmatched: 3. This CDR3 has 13 residues. Written as DNA, the CDR3 is TGTGCCAGCAGTTGGGGACAGGGGCTTGAAGCTTTCTTT. Its translation is CASSWGQGLEAFF. Full variable domain (missing parts from reference TRBV28 and TRBJ1-1): DVKVTQSSRYLVKRTGEKVFLECVQDMDHENMFWYRQDPGLGLRLIYFSYDVKMKEKGDIPEGYSVSREKKERFSLILESASTNQTSMYLCASSWGQGLEAFFGQGTRLTVV.

This clonotype was seen at least ten times. This rearrangement joins TRBV4-1 to TRBJ2-7; unclear D gene. The CDR3 is made up of 16 amino acids. Per the germline V gene, CDR1 is MGHRA and CDR2 is YSYEKL. V was cut by 0 bases and J by 4 bases, with 16 bases left in between. CDR3 loop: CASSQDTVEKGYEQYF. Here the CDR3 DNA reads TGCGCCAGCAGCCAAGATACCGTAGAGAAGGGTTACGAGCAGTACTTC.

This clonotype occurred many times. J is TRBJ1-5 and V is TRBV13, with D tentatively TRBD1 (6 bases). Germline assignment: CDR1 PRHDT and CDR2 FYEKMQ (reference sequence). Trimming took off 5 bases at V and 11 bases at J, with 16 bases between the two ends. The CDR3 runs to 13 residues. DNA of the CDR3: TGTGCCAGCAGCCCCGGGCAGGGGAGGGCCCAGCATTTT. It codes for CASSPGQGRAQHF.

This clonotype was counted ten times or more. The chain joins TRBV24-1 to TRBJ1-5; no definite D call. V was clipped by 2 bases and J by 6 bases, with 7 bases between them. The CDR3 has 13 residues. Germline-derived CDR1 and CDR2 are KGHDR and SFDVKD. This chain's CDR3 is CATSDSGFQPQHF. As DNA, the CDR3 is TGTGCCACCAGTGATTCGGGGTTTCAGCCCCAGCATTTT.

In this sample, this clonotype turned up many times. The rearrangement uses TRBV2 and TRBJ1-3; tentative D call: TRBD1 (6 bases). The germline V gene has CDR1 SNHLY and CDR2 FYNNEI. V lost 4 bases and J 1 base, leaving 8 bases between the germline ends. This CDR3 has 14 amino acids. The CDR3 spells CASSVRGSGNTIYF. The CDR3 DNA reads as TGTGCCAGCAGTGTCAGGGGTTCTGGAAACACCATATATTTT.

This clonotype occurred many times. Here the CDR3 DNA reads TGTGCCAGCCGTAGCTGGACAGAGAACACTGAAGCTTTCTTT. Protein sequence: CASRSWTENTEAFF. This chain connects TRBV6-1 to TRBJ1-1, with D perhaps TRBD1 (6 bases). Germline V gene data show CDR1 as MNHNS and CDR2 as SASEGT. The V and J ends lost 8 bases and 1 base respectively, with 14 bases between them. This CDR3 contains 14 residues.

This chain uses TRBV28 with TRBJ2-2, with 8 bases fitting TRBD1. With V trimmed by 1 base and J by 5 bases, 3 bases remained unmatched. Germline CDR1 and CDR2: MDHEN and SYDVKM. CDR3 length: 15 residues. CDR3 amino acids: CASSLYTGGTGELFF. Here the CDR3 DNA reads TGTGCCAGCAGTTTATACACAGGGGGAACCGGGGAGCTGTTTTTT.

The V call is TRBV10-2, the J call TRBJ1-2; D unclear. Trimming took 9 bases from V and 4 from J, leaving 21 bases between them. Germline-derived CDR1 and CDR2 are WSHSY and SAAADI. There are 15 residues in the CDR3. The CDR3 DNA reads TGCGCCAGTGGGGAGTGGGCGGACGATCCCTATGGCTACACCTTC. This translates into CASGEWADDPYGYTF.

The gene calls are TRBV2 and TRBJ1-1; the D gene is possibly TRBD1 (5 bases). Per germline, CDR1 SNHLY and CDR2 FYNNEI. This CDR3 has 14 amino acids. Trimming took off 6 bases at V and 6 bases at J, with 17 bases between the two ends. CDR3 amino acids: CASSAQRGRSEAFF. Written as DNA, the CDR3 is TGTGCCAGCAGCGCCCAAAGGGGCCGCTCTGAAGCTTTCTTT.

This clonotype has a count of ten or more. V gene TRBV12-3 or TRBV12-4 combines with J gene TRBJ1-6; D is perhaps TRBD1 (5 bases). V was pared by 2 bases and J by 7 bases, with 12 bases between. There are 15 residues in the CDR3. The CDR3 DNA sequence: TGTGCCAGCAGTTTAAGGCTTGGGGGAAATTCACCCCTCCACTTT. This sequence encodes CASSLRLGGNSPLHF.

This clonotype showed up many times. The rearrangement links TRBV6-2 or TRBV6-3 to TRBJ2-5; 7 bases are shared with TRBD2. In germline, CDR1 is MNHEY, CDR2 SVGEGT. The V gene end was trimmed by 5 bases and the J gene end by 5 bases; junction bases not matched to a gene: 11. This CDR3 contains 15 residues. As DNA, the CDR3 is TGTGCCAGCAGTCCTCCGGGACTACTAGCGGAGACCCAGTACTTC. Translation gives CASSPPGLLAETQYF.

This clonotype was seen many times. The chain recombines TRBV24-1 with TRBJ2-5; a possible D gene is TRBD2 (6 bases). V lost 5 bases and J lost 4, with 16 bases in between. The length of the CDR3 is 15 residues. The V gene's germline CDR1 is KGHDR and CDR2 SFDVKD. The CDR3 DNA reads as TGTGCCACCAGTGTCGCAGGCGGGGTAGGAGAGACCCAGTACTTC. Translated: CATSVAGGVGETQYF.

This clonotype was seen repeatedly, ten times or more. This chain's CDR3 is CASSYRGFTGELFF. CDR3 coding DNA: TGTGCCAGCAGTTACCGGGGCTTCACCGGGGAGCTGTTTTTT. The V and J genes are TRBV27 and TRBJ2-2; D is tentatively TRBD1 or TRBD2 (5 bases each). The CDR3 has 14 residues. Between the trimmed V and J ends, which lost 4 bases and 4 bases, there was a span of 10 bases. Germline CDR1 is MNHEY and CDR2 is SMNVEV (reference sequence).

This clonotype was counted at least ten times. V and J are TRBV6-2 or TRBV6-3 and TRBJ2-7; D uncertain. Germline lookup yields CDR1 MNHEY and CDR2 SVGEGT. The CDR3 extends over 13 amino acids. V was pared by 4 bases and J by 0 bases, with 7 bases between. In DNA, the CDR3 is TGTGCCAGCAGTTTGCAGACCTCCTACGAGCAGTACTTC. Residues: CASSLQTSYEQYF.

This clonotype was observed at least ten times. The rearrangement joins TRBV5-1 to TRBJ2-5; 10 bases agree with TRBD2. The CDR3 loop spans 17 amino acids. Trimming at V came to 4 bases and at J to 2 bases, leaving 11 bases not matched to a gene. The germline V gene has CDR1 SGHRS and CDR2 YFSETQ. The CDR3 here is CASSPRVAGGVQETQYF. The CDR3 DNA reads TGCGCCAGCAGCCCGAGGGTAGCGGGAGGCGTTCAAGAGACCCAGTACTTC.

The chain joins TRBV9 to TRBJ2-7; D remains ambiguous. Trimming shortened V by 3 bases and J by 2 bases, and 12 bases separated the two germline ends. CDR3 length: 14 amino acids. CDR1 and CDR2 (germline): SGDLS, YYNGEE. CDR3 sequence (DNA): TGTGCCAGCAGCGGCCTCAGTTGGGCCTACGAGCAGTACTTC. Its protein product is CASSGLSWAYEQYF.